The present entry profiles one T cell receptor beta chain with its context. This specimen comes from a study of control samples from healthy donors and cancer patients. The V end was cut by 5 bases, the J end by 8 bases, with 17 bases between. Germline V gene sequence: CDR1 KGHDR, CDR2 SFDVKD. CDR3 length: 14 residues. Generated by immunoSEQ multiplex PCR, the TCRdb table keeps only in-frame clones and is missing some. This table holds about 44,000 clones, roughly 86% found once. This TCR came from a woman in her sixties or seventies with lung cancer. This chain connects TRBV24-1 to TRBJ1-1; D is perhaps TRBD1 (5 bases). The sequenced sample consisted of PBMCs. The CDR3 nucleotides read TGTGCCACCAGTGGGGGTAGGGGCCTTGTAGAAGCTTTCTTT. Protein sequence: CATSGGRGLVEAFF.